The table lists the clone carrying this T cell receptor beta chain with a count of one. Methods used by the authors: Reference gene primer amplification gave estimated nucleated cell counts. Libraries were prepared by immunoSEQ multiplex PCR; TCRdb keeps only in-frame clonotypes and omits some of them. V, J and clone size derive from that table, while D and trimming were established from the DNA sequence. In the table there are about 230,000 clones, 87% of which are singletons. These data originate in a study of blood T cell repertoires in COVID-19. Germline CDR1 reads MNHEY; CDR2 reads SMNVEV (reference sequence). V lost 0 bases and J 3 bases, leaving 12 bases between the germline ends. CDR3 length: 16 residues.

The sequencing sample was made of PBMCs or T cells enriched from blood (not recorded which). This sequence originates from a man younger than 45 who had recovered from COVID-19. The J gene is TRBJ1-5, the V gene TRBV27; D is undetermined. CDR3 DNA sequence: TGTGCCAGCAGTTTATCGCGGCAAGCCCCCAATCAGCCCCAGCATTTT. Protein product: CASSLSRQAPNQPQHF.